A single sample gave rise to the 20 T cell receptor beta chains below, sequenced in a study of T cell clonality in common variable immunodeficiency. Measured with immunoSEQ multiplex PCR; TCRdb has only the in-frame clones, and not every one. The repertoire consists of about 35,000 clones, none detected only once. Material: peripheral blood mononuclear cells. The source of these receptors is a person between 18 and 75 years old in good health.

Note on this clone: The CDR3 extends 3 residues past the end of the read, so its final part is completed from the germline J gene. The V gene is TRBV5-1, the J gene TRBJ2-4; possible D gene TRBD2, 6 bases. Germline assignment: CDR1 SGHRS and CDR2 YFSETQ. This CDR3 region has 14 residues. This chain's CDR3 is CASKFIPADYGQYF. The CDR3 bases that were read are TGCGCCAGCAAATTTATCCCGGCGGACTATGGT.

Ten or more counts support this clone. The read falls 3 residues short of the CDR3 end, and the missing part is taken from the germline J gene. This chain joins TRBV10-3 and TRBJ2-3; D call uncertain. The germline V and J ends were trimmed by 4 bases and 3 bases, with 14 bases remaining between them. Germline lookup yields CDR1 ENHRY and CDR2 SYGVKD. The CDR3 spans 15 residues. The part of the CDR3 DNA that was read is TGTGCCATCAGTGCTGGGCGAAAAAGGACAGATACG. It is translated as CAISAGRKRTDT. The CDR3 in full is CAISAGRKRTDTQYF.

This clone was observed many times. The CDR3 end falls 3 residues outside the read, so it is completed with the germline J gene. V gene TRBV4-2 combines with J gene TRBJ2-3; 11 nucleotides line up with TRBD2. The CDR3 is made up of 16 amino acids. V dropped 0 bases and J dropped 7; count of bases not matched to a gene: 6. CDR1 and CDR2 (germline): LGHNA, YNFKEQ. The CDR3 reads CASSQDWASGRNTQYF. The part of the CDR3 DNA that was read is TGTGCCAGCAGCCAAGATTGGGCTAGCGGGAGGAATACG.

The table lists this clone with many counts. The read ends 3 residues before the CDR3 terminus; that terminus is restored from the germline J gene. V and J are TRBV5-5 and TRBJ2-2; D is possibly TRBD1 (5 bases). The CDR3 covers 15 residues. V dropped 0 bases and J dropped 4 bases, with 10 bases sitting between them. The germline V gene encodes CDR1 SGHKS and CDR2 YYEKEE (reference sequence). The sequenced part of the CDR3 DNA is TGTGCCAGCAGCTTGGTAGGGGCCAGCACCGGGGAG. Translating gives CASSLVGASTGE. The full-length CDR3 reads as CASSLVGASTGELFF.

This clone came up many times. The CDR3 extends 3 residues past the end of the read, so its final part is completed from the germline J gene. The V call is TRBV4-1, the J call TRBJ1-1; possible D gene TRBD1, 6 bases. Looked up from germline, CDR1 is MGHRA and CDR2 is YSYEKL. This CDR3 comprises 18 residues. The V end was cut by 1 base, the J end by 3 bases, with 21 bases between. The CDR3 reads CASSQALGTGRGYTEAFF. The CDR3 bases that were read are TGCGCCAGCAGCCAAGCGTTGGGAACAGGGAGGGGGTACACTGAA.

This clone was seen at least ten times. This CDR3 reads CASSWDWNEQFF. CDR3 DNA, as far as it was read: TGTGCCAGCAGCTGGGACTGGAATGAG. The V and J genes are TRBV5-5 and TRBJ2-1, with D possibly matching TRBD2 (6 bases). Read coverage stops 3 residues before the CDR3 terminus; the germline J gene supplies the remainder. CDR1 and CDR2 from the germline V gene are SGHKS and YYEKEE (reference sequence). V shed 3 bases and J shed 7 bases, with 8 bases lying between them. The CDR3 runs to 12 residues.

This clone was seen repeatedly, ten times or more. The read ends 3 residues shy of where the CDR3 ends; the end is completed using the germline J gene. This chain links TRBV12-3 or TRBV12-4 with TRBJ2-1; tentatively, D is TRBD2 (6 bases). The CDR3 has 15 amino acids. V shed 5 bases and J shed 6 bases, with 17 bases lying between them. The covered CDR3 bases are TGTGCCAGCAGTCACCCTAGCGAGGGTGTCAATGAG. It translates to CASSHPSEGVNE. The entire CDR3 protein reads CASSHPSEGVNEQFF.

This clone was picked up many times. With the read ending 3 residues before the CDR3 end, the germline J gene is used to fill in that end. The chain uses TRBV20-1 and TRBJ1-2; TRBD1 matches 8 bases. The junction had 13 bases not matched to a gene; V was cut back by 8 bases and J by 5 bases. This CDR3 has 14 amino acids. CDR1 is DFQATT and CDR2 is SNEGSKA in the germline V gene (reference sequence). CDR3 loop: CSPFKDREQYGYTF. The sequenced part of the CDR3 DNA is TGCAGTCCTTTCAAGGACAGGGAACAGTATGGC.

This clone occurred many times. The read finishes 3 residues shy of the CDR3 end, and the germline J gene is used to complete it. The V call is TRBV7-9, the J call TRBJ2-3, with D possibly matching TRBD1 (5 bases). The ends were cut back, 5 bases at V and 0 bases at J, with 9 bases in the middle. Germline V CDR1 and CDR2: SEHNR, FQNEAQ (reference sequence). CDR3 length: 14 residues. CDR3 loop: CASSPTASTDTQYF. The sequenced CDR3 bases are TGTGCCAGCAGCCCGACAGCGAGCACAGATACG.

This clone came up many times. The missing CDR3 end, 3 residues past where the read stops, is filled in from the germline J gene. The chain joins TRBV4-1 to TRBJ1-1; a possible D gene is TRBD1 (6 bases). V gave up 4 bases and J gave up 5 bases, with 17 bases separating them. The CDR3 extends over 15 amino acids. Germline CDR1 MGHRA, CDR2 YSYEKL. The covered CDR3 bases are TGCGCCAGCAGCCTGGGACACGGTGGGCGAACTGAA. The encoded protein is CASSLGHGGRTE. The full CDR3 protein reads CASSLGHGGRTEAFF.

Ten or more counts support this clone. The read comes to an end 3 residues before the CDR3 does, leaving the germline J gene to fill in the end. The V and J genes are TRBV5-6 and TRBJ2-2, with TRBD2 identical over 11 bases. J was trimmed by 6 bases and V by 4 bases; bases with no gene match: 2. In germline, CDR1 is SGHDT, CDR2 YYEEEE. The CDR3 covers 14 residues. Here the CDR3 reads CASSHSGRAGELFF. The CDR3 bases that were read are TGTGCCAGCAGCCATAGCGGGAGGGCCGGGGAG.

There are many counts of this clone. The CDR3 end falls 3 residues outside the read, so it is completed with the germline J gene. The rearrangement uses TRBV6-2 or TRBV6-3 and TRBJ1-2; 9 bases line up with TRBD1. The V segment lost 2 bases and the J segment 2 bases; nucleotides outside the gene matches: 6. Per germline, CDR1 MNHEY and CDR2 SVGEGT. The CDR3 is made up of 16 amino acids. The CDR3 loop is CASSYGGTGRNYGYTF. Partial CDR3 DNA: TGTGCCAGCAGTTACGGCGGGACAGGGAGGAACTATGGC.

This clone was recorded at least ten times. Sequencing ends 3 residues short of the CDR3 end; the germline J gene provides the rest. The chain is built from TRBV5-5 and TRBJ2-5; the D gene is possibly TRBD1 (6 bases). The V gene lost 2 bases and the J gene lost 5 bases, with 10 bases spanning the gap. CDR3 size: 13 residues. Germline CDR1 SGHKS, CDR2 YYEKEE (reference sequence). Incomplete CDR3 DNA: TGTGCCAGCAGCTTTACAGGGTTCGAGACC. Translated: CASSFTGFET. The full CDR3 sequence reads CASSFTGFETQYF.

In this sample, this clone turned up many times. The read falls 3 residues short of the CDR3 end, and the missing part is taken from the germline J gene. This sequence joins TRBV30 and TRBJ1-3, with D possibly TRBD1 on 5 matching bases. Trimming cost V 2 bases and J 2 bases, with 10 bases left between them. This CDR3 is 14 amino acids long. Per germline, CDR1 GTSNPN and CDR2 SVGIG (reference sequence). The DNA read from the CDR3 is TGTGCCTGGAGTAGGGCAGGGACTGGAAACACC. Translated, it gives CAWSRAGTGNT. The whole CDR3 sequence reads CAWSRAGTGNTIYF.

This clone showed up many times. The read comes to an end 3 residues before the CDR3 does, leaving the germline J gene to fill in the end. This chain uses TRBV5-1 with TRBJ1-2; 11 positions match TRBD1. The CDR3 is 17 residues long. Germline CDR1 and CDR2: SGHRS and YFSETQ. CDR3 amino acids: CASSFPGTGGTSRGYTF. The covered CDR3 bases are TGCGCCAGCAGCTTCCCCGGGACAGGGGGTACCTCTCGAGGC. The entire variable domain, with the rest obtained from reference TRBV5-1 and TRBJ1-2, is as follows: KAGVTQTPRYLIKTRGQQVTLSCSPISGHRSVSWYQQTPGQGLQFLFEYFSETQRNKGNFPGRFSGRQFSNSRSEMNVSTLELGDSALYLCASSFPGTGGTSRGYTFGSGTRLTVV.

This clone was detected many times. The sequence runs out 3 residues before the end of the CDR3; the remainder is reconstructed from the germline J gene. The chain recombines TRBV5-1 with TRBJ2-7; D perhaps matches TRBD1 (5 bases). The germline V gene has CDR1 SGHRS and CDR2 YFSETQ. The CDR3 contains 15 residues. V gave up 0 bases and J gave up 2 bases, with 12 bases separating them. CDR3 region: CASSLGVRQTYEQYF. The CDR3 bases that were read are TGCGCCAGCAGCTTGGGAGTGAGACAGACCTACGAG.

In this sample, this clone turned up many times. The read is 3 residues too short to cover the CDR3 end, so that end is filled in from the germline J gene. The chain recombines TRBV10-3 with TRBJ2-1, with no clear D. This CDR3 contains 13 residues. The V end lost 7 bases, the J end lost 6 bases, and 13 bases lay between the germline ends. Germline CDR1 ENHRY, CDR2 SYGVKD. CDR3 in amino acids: CAINRDSGNEQFF. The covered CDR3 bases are TGTGCCATCAACCGAGACTCCGGCAATGAG.

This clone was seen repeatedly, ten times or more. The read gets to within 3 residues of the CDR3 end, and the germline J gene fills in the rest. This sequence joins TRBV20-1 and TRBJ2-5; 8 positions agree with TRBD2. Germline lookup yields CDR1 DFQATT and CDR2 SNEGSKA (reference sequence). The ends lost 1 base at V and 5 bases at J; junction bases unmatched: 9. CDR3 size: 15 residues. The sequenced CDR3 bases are TGCAGTGCTAGAGTTACTAGCGGAGCCCTGGAGACC. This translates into CSARVTSGALET. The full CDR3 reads CSARVTSGALETQYF.

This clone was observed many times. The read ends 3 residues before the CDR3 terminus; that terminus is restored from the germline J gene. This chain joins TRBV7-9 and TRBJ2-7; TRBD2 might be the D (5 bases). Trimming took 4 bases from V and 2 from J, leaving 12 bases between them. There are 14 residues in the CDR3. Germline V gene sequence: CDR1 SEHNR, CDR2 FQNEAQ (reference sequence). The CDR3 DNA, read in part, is TGTGCCAGCAGCTCTAGCCTCGGGGCCTACGAG. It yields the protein CASSSSLGAYE. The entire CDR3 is CASSSSLGAYEQYF.

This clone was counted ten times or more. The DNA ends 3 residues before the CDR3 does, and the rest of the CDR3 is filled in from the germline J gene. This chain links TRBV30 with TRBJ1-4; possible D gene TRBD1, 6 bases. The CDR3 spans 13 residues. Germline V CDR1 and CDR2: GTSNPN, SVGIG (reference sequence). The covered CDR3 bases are TGTGCCTGGAGCGCCGGGGGGGCTGGGAAA. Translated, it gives CAWSAGGAGK. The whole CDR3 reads CAWSAGGAGKLFF.